Below, 5 T cell receptor beta chains from the same sample are listed, as sequenced in a study of T cell responses to AZD1222 COVID-19 vaccine. Libraries were prepared by immunoSEQ multiplex PCR; TCRdb keeps only in-frame clonotypes and omits some of them. The sample carries about 130,000 clones, around nine tenths recorded once. The sample was peripheral blood, taken on day 0 of AZD1222 vaccination. These TCRs come from an adult in good health.

The V gene is TRBV27, the J gene TRBJ2-2; the D gene is possibly TRBD2 (6 bases). This CDR3 has 15 residues. Germline V gives CDR1 MNHEY, CDR2 SMNVEV (reference sequence). Trimming removed 2 bases from V and 7 bases from J, with 14 bases in between. The CDR3 spells CASSLAPGLSGELFF. CDR3 sequence (DNA): TGTGCCAGCAGTTTAGCTCCGGGACTCAGCGGGGAGCTGTTTTTT.

The chain is built from TRBV24-1 and TRBJ2-3, with 11 bases lining up with TRBD1. This CDR3 contains 16 residues. With 5 bases clipped from V and 3 bases from J, the junction kept 6 bases outside the gene matches. CDR1 is KGHDR, CDR2 SFDVKD, per germline. The CDR3 bases are TGTGCCACCAGTGCAAGGACAGGGGGCGTAACAGATACGCAGTATTTT. Amino acids: CATSARTGGVTDTQYF.

This clone was counted a single time. The chain carries TRBV10-2 and TRBJ1-1, with D tentatively TRBD1 (5 bases). CDR1 is WSHSY, CDR2 SAAADI, per germline. Trimming removed 2 bases at V and 1 base at J, with 11 bases between. This CDR3 is 15 amino acids long. In nucleotides, the CDR3 is TGCGCCAGCAGTGAGGTGCGGGGGTCGAACACTGAAGCTTTCTTT. It is translated as CASSEVRGSNTEAFF.

The chain employs TRBV7-6 and TRBJ2-1; TRBD1 matches at 11 bases. V shed 0 bases and J 7 bases; nucleotides not matched to a gene: 8. The germline gives CDR1 SGHVS, CDR2 FNYEAQ. The CDR3 has 17 residues. The CDR3 nucleotides are TGTGCCAGCAGCTTAGCCCGTGGGACAGGGGGTAGGAATGAGCAGTTCTTC. Protein sequence: CASSLARGTGGRNEQFF. The full variable domain, with the rest looked up from reference TRBV7-6 and TRBJ2-1, is GAGVSQSPRYKVTKRGQDVALRCDPISGHVSLYWYRQALGQGPEFLTYFNYEAQQDKSGLPNDRFSAERPEGSISTLTIQRTEQRDSAMYRCASSLARGTGGRNEQFFGPGTRLTVL.

This clone was seen a single time. V usage is TRBV6-6 and J usage is TRBJ1-1, with D uncertain. The CDR3 contains 15 residues. V lost 0 bases and J lost 4, with 12 bases in between. The germline CDR1 and CDR2 sequences are MNHNY and SVGAGI (reference sequence). The DNA for the CDR3 is TGTGCCAGCAGTTACTCGAGAGGTTACCCCACTGAAGCTTTCTTT. Amino acids: CASSYSRGYPTEAFF.